The 23 T cell receptor beta chains below come from one sample, sequenced in a study of blood T cell repertoires in COVID-19 (TCRdb year 2020). Libraries came from the immunoSEQ multiplex PCR assay. As stored in TCRdb, this immuneACCESS dataset retains in-frame rearrangements with V and J assigned. A fraction of the clones does not appear; measured against another copy, unresolved V genes explain less than half of the discrepancy, and the remainder lacks a known reason. A total of approximately 190,000 clones appear in this sample, approximately 90% of them only once. The ten biggest clones cover approximately 23% of the sample. Sequencing was carried out using PBMCs or T cells enriched from blood (not recorded which). Receptor source: a woman aged 35 to 49 in a cohort exposed to, infected with or recovered from COVID-19 (not recorded which).

CDR3 in DNA: TGTGCCAGCAGCGCGACCGGCCGGACTAGCGGGGGGGAGCTGTTTTTT. It encodes CASSATGRTSGGELFF. The V call is TRBV9, the J call TRBJ2-2; 11 nucleotides align to TRBD2. V lost 3 bases to trimming and J lost 8 bases; unmatched junction nucleotides: 9. The CDR3 spans 16 residues. The germline V gene has CDR1 SGDLS and CDR2 YYNGEE.

The chain recombines TRBV3-1 (or the pseudogene TRBV3-2) with TRBJ2-1; possibly TRBD2 for D (5 bases). Germline-derived CDR1 and CDR2 are LGHDT and YNNKEL (reference sequence). This CDR3 spans 15 amino acids. Between the trimmed V and J ends, which lost 4 bases and 6 bases, there was a span of 16 bases. The CDR3 protein is CASSPRTPQANEQFF. The CDR3 nucleotides read TGTGCCAGCAGCCCACGGACTCCCCAGGCCAATGAGCAGTTCTTC.

V is TRBV6-1 and J is TRBJ1-3, with D unresolved. Trimming cost V 4 bases and J 0 bases, with 19 bases left between them. This CDR3 comprises 18 residues. Per germline, CDR1 MNHNS and CDR2 SASEGT. The CDR3: CASSGGFPLTFSGNTIYF. In DNA, the CDR3 is TGTGCCAGCAGTGGAGGGTTTCCCCTCACGTTCTCTGGAAACACCATATATTTT.

The chain combines TRBV6-2 or TRBV6-3 with TRBJ2-1; D unclear. This CDR3 region has 14 residues. The V gene lost 0 bases and the J gene lost 9 bases, with 12 bases spanning the gap. Germline V gene data show CDR1 as MNHEY and CDR2 as SVGEGT. DNA for the CDR3: TGTGCCAGCAGTTACTCCCCCGGAGACCCTGAGCAGTTCTTC. Its protein product is CASSYSPGDPEQFF.

The rearrangement uses TRBV4-1 and TRBJ2-2; D ambiguous. The CDR3 runs 14 residues. Germline V gives CDR1 MGHRA, CDR2 YSYEKL. The V gene lost 2 bases and the J gene lost 5 bases, with 9 bases spanning the gap. In DNA form, the CDR3 reads TGCGCCAGCAGCCAACTAGATAAAACCGGGGAGCTGTTTTTT. Its translation: CASSQLDKTGELFF.

The V gene is TRBV10-3, the J gene TRBJ2-7, with D tentatively TRBD1 (6 bases). The CDR3 runs to 14 residues. The V gene lost 4 bases and the J gene lost 3 bases, with 13 bases spanning the gap. From germline, CDR1 is ENHRY and CDR2 SYGVKD. This chain's CDR3 is CAISGGQGIYEQYF. CDR3 sequence (DNA): TGTGCCATCAGTGGGGGGCAGGGAATCTACGAGCAGTACTTC.

The chain combines TRBV4-1 with TRBJ2-1; the match to TRBD1 covers 8 bases. After removal of 4 bases from V and 7 bases from J, the junction contained 9 bases not matched to a gene. This CDR3 has 15 amino acids. The V gene's germline CDR1 is MGHRA and CDR2 YSYEKL. The CDR3 DNA follows: TGCGCCAGCAGCCCCAGCAGGGGGCGCTGGAATGAGCAGTTCTTC. It codes for CASSPSRGRWNEQFF.

The J gene is TRBJ1-4, the V gene TRBV4-3; D gene uncertain. The CDR3 is 18 amino acids. V lost 2 bases to trimming and J lost 0 bases, with 16 bases between them. Per the germline V gene, CDR1 is LGHNA and CDR2 is YSLEER. DNA of the CDR3: TGCGCCAGCAGCCAAATCTCAGGCGTCGATACAACTAATGAAAAACTGTTTTTT. This codes for CASSQISGVDTTNEKLFF.

The chain couples TRBV5-4 to TRBJ2-3, with 11 bases lining up with TRBD2. Trimming removed 4 bases from V and 3 bases from J; junction bases left unmatched: 7. Germline V lookup: CDR1 SGHNT, CDR2 YYREEE (reference sequence). CDR3 length equals 16 residues. This CDR3 is CASSQVAGGPTDTQYF. The CDR3 nucleotides are TGTGCCAGCAGCCAAGTAGCGGGGGGGCCGACAGATACGCAGTATTTT. Full variable domain (outside the CDR3, taken from reference TRBV5-4 and TRBJ2-3): ETGVTQSPTHLIKTRGQQVTLRCSSQSGHNTVSWYQQALGQGPQFIFQYYREEENGRGNFPPRFSGLQFPNYSSELNVNALELDDSALYLCASSQVAGGPTDTQYFGPGTRLTVL.

The V gene is TRBV21-1, the J gene TRBJ2-7; the DNA was not compared with TRBD1, the D call given in the table. TRBV21-1 is shown as a pseudogene. The CDR3 consists of 17 residues. The CDR3 bases are TGTGCCAGCAGCAAGGGGGTAGAAAAGGGGACAGTCTACGAGCAGTACTTC. As protein: CASSKGVEKGTVYEQYF.

The rearrangement joins TRBV9 to TRBJ2-5, with 9 bases aligning to TRBD1. The J segment lost 2 bases and the V segment lost 3 bases, leaving 5 bases of the junction unmatched. The germline gives CDR1 SGDLS, CDR2 YYNGEE. The CDR3 sequence is 15 residues long. CDR3 residues: CASSALDRGQETQYF. The CDR3 DNA reads as TGTGCCAGCAGCGCCTTGGACAGGGGTCAAGAGACCCAGTACTTC.

In its sample, this clone was seen once. V is TRBV6-2 or TRBV6-3 and J is TRBJ2-7; D gene uncertain. V lost 2 bases, J lost 0 bases, and 8 bases lay in between. Germline loops: CDR1 MNHEY, CDR2 SVGEGT. CDR3 length equals 14 residues. CDR3 protein: CASSYRGYSYEQYF. The CDR3 nucleotides are TGTGCCAGCAGTTACCGCGGCTACTCCTACGAGCAGTACTTC.

The chain carries TRBV5-1 and TRBJ2-7; D gene ambiguous. Trimming cost V 1 base and J 0 bases, with 8 bases left between them. Germline V gene lookup returns CDR1 SGHRS and CDR2 YFSETQ. The length of the CDR3 is 14 residues. Written as DNA, the CDR3 is TGCGCCAGCAGCTTGCTCAGGAACTCCTACGAGCAGTACTTC. Translation gives CASSLLRNSYEQYF.

The J gene is TRBJ2-5, the V gene TRBV6-2 or TRBV6-3, with a tentative D call TRBD2 (6 bases). Germline lookup yields CDR1 MNHEY and CDR2 SVGEGT. The CDR3 sequence is 15 residues long. Trimming took off 4 bases at V and 5 bases at J, with 17 bases between the two ends. CDR3 residues: CASSFDLGGAETQYF. CDR3 coding DNA: TGTGCCAGCAGTTTCGACCTGGGGGGAGCTGAGACCCAGTACTTC.

The J gene is TRBJ1-1, the V gene TRBV5-1; 12 bases agree with TRBD1. Unmatched junction bases numbered 8, after V lost 4 bases and J lost 7 bases. Per the germline V gene, CDR1 is SGHRS and CDR2 is YFSETQ. The CDR3 extends over 15 amino acids. CDR3 region: CASSTPGQGAVEAFF. DNA of the CDR3: TGCGCCAGCAGCACCCCGGGACAGGGGGCTGTTGAAGCTTTCTTT. Filled out from reference TRBV5-1 and TRBJ1-1, the complete variable domain reads KAGVTQTPRYLIKTRGQQVTLSCSPISGHRSVSWYQQTPGQGLQFLFEYFSETQRNKGNFPGRFSGRQFSNSRSEMNVSTLELGDSALYLCASSTPGQGAVEAFFGQGTRLTVV.

This chain joins TRBV7-9 and TRBJ2-3; 7 bases are a match to TRBD2. The V gene end was trimmed by 4 bases and the J gene end by 5 bases; junction bases not matched to a gene: 15. Germline CDR1 reads SEHNR; CDR2 reads FQNEAQ (reference sequence). There are 17 residues in the CDR3. Written as DNA, the CDR3 is TGTGCCAGCAGCTACCGTAGTGAGCGACCGGGAGGAGATACGCAGTATTTT. It is translated as CASSYRSERPGGDTQYF.

This rearrangement joins TRBV5-5 to TRBJ2-3, with D possibly matching TRBD1 (5 bases). Germline V CDR1 and CDR2: SGHKS, YYEKEE (reference sequence). There are 16 residues in the CDR3. The V end was cut by 4 bases, the J end by 0 bases, with 15 bases between. CDR3 amino acids: CASSRLQTASTDTQYF. The CDR3 nucleotides are TGTGCCAGCAGCCGCCTTCAGACAGCTAGCACAGATACGCAGTATTTT.

The chain carries TRBV7-8 and TRBJ1-1; D unresolved. CDR1 SGHVS and CDR2 FQNEAQ come from the germline V gene. This CDR3 has 14 residues. Trimming shortened V by 1 base and J by 1 base, and 7 bases separated the two germline ends. The CDR3 region has the DNA TGTGCCAGCAGCTTAGAGCGGACGAACACTGAAGCTTTCTTT. Protein: CASSLERTNTEAFF.

The chain combines TRBV4-1 with TRBJ1-1; no reliable D call. Germline values: CDR1 MGHRA, CDR2 YSYEKL. V gave up 2 bases and J gave up 8 bases, with 9 bases separating them. The CDR3 contains 12 residues. DNA of the CDR3: TGCGCCAGCAGCCAACCGGGGAGAGAAGCTTTCTTT. Protein product: CASSQPGREAFF.

The rearrangement joins TRBV27 to TRBJ1-1, with 7 bases aligning to TRBD1. The CDR3 spans 14 residues. Germline V gives CDR1 MNHEY, CDR2 SMNVEV (reference sequence). V shed 2 bases and J 6 bases; nucleotides not matched to a gene: 6. The CDR3 region has the DNA TGTGCCAGCAGTTTAACAGGGGCAGGAGCTGAAGCTTTCTTT. It specifies CASSLTGAGAEAFF.

Of note for this clone: Sequence at one end of the junction differs from germline and may be a read error. The chain has TRBV7-2 and TRBJ2-3; D is ambiguous. The CDR3 loop spans 12 amino acids. In germline, CDR1 is SGHTA, CDR2 FQGNSA. Here the CDR3 reads CASSLGPDMQYF. As DNA, the CDR3 is TGTGCCAGCAGCCTAGGGCCAGATATGCAGTATTTT.

The genes are TRBV9 and TRBJ2-2; D may be TRBD1 (6 bases). V was pared by 5 bases and J by 0 bases, with 8 bases between. Germline assignment: CDR1 SGDLS and CDR2 YYNGEE. The length of the CDR3 is 14 residues. The CDR3: CASRRTANTGELFF. DNA for the CDR3: TGTGCCAGCAGACGGACAGCGAACACCGGGGAGCTGTTTTTT.

CDR3 sequence: CASSLWGLVSDTQYF. In DNA, the CDR3 is TGTGCCAGCAGCTTATGGGGACTAGTATCGGATACGCAGTATTTT. V and J are TRBV7-2 and TRBJ2-3, with 8 bases fitting TRBD2. The germline gives CDR1 SGHTA, CDR2 FQGNSA. J was trimmed by 6 bases and V by 2 bases; bases with no gene match: 7. This CDR3 region has 15 residues.